This T cell receptor (beta chain) was identified in a study of cytomegalovirus exposure and HLA in healthy donors. Germline trimming cut 4 bases from V and 6 bases from J; bases unmatched to any gene: 2. The CDR3 length is 14 residues. Germline assignment: CDR1 SGHTA and CDR2 FQGNSA. Researchers ran the PCR with 60 Vbeta and 13 Jbeta primers. Only in-frame clones appear in the TCRdb table, and some are missing; sequencing was by immunoSEQ multiplex PCR. The sample has roughly 170,000 clones, approximately 86% seen once. The sequence was obtained from a male donor in good health and CMV-seronegative. The V gene is TRBV7-2, the J gene TRBJ2-7; 14 bases line up with TRBD2. The sequencing input was PBMCs. CDR3 sequence reads: CASSSGLAGAEQYF. For the CDR3, the DNA is TGTGCCAGCAGCTCGGGACTAGCGGGAGCCGAGCAGTACTTC.